The entry below gives a single T cell receptor (beta chain) sequence along with its context. Its antigen is undetermined. One entry per CDR3 protein, called by TCRdb with MiXCR from the 5' RACE reads. The table records about 320,000 distinct CDR3 sequences, roughly 7% of them present only once. The V gene lost 4 bases and the J gene lost 3 bases, with 24 bases spanning the gap. Germline CDR1 and CDR2: SGHTA and FQGNSA. CDR3 length: 18 residues. This sample stems from a study of T cells after yellow fever vaccination. Regarding the study as a whole: Most primary-vaccination clones recurred post-booster (under 98% CD4, 88% CD8). A limited proportion of clonotypes was detected within both the CD4 and CD8 compartments.

The sequence came from a man aged 18 to 29 who received the YFV17D yellow fever vaccine. V and J are TRBV7-2 and TRBJ1-2, with TRBD1 as a possible D gene (6 bases). The sample was PBMCs, taken 35 to 50 days after the first yellow fever vaccination. CDR3 bases: TGTGCCAGCAGCTCTAGCGGGTATTATGGGGGCGCAGACTATGGCTACACCTTC. Encoded protein: CASSSSGYYGGADYGYTF.